These T cell receptor beta chains were read from a single sample in a study of T cell responses to AZD1222 COVID-19 vaccine. Some clones are missing from TCRdb's copy, which holds only in-frame ones; the method was immunoSEQ multiplex PCR. The sample holds 100,000 to 150,000 clones, over 85% seen once. Sequencing used peripheral blood, obtained 28 days after the second AZD1222 dose. These receptors were taken from an adult who received the AZD1222 COVID-19 vaccine. The CDR3 runs from the conserved cysteine through the conserved F or W. The D gene is left open where the match is weak. Rows give clone size only sometimes, using once, few, many, or a class for an expanded clone.

V gene: TRBV7-2
D gene: .
CDR3 length: 14
J gene: TRBJ1-2
clone size: .
CDR3 protein: CASSLAAGDYGYTF
CDR3 DNA: TGTGCCAGCAGCTTAGCGGCAGGGGACTATGGCTACACCTTC

V gene: TRBV24-1
D gene: .
CDR3 length: 16
J gene: TRBJ2-1
clone size: .
CDR3 protein: CATSAKGGGSYNEQFF
CDR3 DNA: TGTGCCACCAGTGCCAAGGGGGGAGGCTCCTACAATGAGCAGTTCTTC

V gene: TRBV5-1
D gene: .
CDR3 length: 14
J gene: TRBJ1-4
clone size: .
CDR3 protein: CASSRTAPNEKLFF
CDR3 DNA: TGCGCCAGCAGTCGGACAGCGCCTAATGAAAAACTGTTTTTT

V gene: TRBV6-5
D gene: .
CDR3 length: 14
J gene: TRBJ1-2
clone size: .
CDR3 protein: CASRTTGGELGYTF
CDR3 DNA: TGTGCCAGCAGGACTACAGGAGGGGAGTTGGGCTACACCTTC

V gene: TRBV4-3
D gene: TRBD2
CDR3 length: 16
J gene: TRBJ2-3
clone size: once
CDR3 protein: CASSQVLAGGTDTQYF
CDR3 DNA: TGCGCCAGCAGCCAAGTTCTAGCGGGGGGGACAGATACGCAGTATTTT

V gene: TRBV4-3
D gene: TRBD2
CDR3 length: 16
J gene: TRBJ2-1
clone size: .
CDR3 protein: CASSQDFLAAPHEQFF
CDR3 DNA: TGCGCCAGCAGCCAAGATTTCCTAGCGGCCCCTCATGAGCAGTTCTTC

V gene: TRBV30
D gene: .
CDR3 length: 13
J gene: TRBJ1-4
clone size: .
CDR3 protein: CAYHRATNEKLFF
CDR3 DNA: TGTGCCTACCACCGGGCAACTAATGAAAAACTGTTTTTT

V gene: TRBV7-3
D gene: TRBD2
CDR3 length: 17
J gene: TRBJ2-2
clone size: .
CDR3 protein: CASSPGGGSFNTGELFF
CDR3 DNA: TGTGCCAGCAGCCCAGGTGGCGGGAGTTTTAACACCGGGGAGCTGTTTTTT

V gene: TRBV6-2/TRBV6-3
D gene: TRBD2
CDR3 length: 17
J gene: TRBJ2-7
clone size: .
CDR3 protein: CASSYLPGGLAGGEQYF
CDR3 DNA: TGTGCCAGCAGTTACCTCCCCGGAGGCCTAGCGGGAGGCGAGCAGTACTTC

V gene: TRBV19
D gene: TRBD2
CDR3 length: 14
J gene: TRBJ2-5
clone size: .
CDR3 protein: CASSITGTRETQYF
CDR3 DNA: TGTGCCAGTAGTATAACCGGGACTAGAGAGACCCAGTACTTC

V gene: TRBV24-1
D gene: .
CDR3 length: 16
J gene: TRBJ1-2
clone size: .
CDR3 protein: CATSDSLQGSNYGYTF
CDR3 DNA: TGTGCCACCAGTGATTCCCTACAGGGTTCTAACTATGGCTACACCTTC

V gene: TRBV5-4
D gene: .
CDR3 length: 15
J gene: TRBJ2-7
clone size: .
CDR3 protein: CASSLAGSQTYEQYF
CDR3 DNA: TGTGCCAGCAGCTTGGCCGGGTCCCAGACCTACGAGCAGTACTTC

V gene: TRBV12-5
D gene: .
CDR3 length: 15
J gene: TRBJ1-6
clone size: .
CDR3 protein: CASGLTAGAKSPLHF
CDR3 DNA: TGTGCTAGTGGTTTGACAGCCGGGGCTAAATCACCCCTCCACTTT

V gene: TRBV6-5
D gene: .
CDR3 length: 13
J gene: TRBJ2-5
clone size: .
CDR3 protein: CASSPLGYETQYF
CDR3 DNA: TGTGCCAGTTCCCCACTCGGCTATGAGACCCAGTACTTC

V gene: TRBV9
D gene: TRBD2
CDR3 length: 16
J gene: TRBJ2-7
clone size: .
CDR3 protein: CASSVASGRFPYEQYF
CDR3 DNA: TGTGCCAGCAGCGTAGCTAGCGGGAGATTCCCGTACGAGCAGTACTTC

V gene: TRBV11-2
D gene: TRBD1
CDR3 length: 15
J gene: TRBJ2-3
clone size: .
CDR3 protein: CASSNLGQGRDTQYF
CDR3 DNA: TGTGCCAGCAGTAACTTGGGACAGGGAAGAGATACGCAGTATTTT

V gene: TRBV18
D gene: TRBD2
CDR3 length: 16
J gene: TRBJ2-7
clone size: .
CDR3 protein: CASSPPGLAYSYEQYF
CDR3 DNA: TGTGCCAGCTCACCACCGGGACTAGCGTACTCCTACGAGCAGTACTTC

V gene: TRBV7-9
D gene: TRBD1
CDR3 length: 13
J gene: TRBJ2-5
clone size: once
CDR3 protein: CASSSGTTGAQYF
CDR3 DNA: TGTGCCAGCAGCTCCGGGACAACAGGGGCCCAGTACTTC

V gene: TRBV27
D gene: .
CDR3 length: 18
J gene: TRBJ2-3
clone size: once
CDR3 protein: CASSNRRKGGWEADTQYF
CDR3 DNA: TGTGCCAGCAGCAATCGGAGAAAAGGGGGTTGGGAGGCAGATACGCAGTATTTT

V gene: TRBV19
D gene: .
CDR3 length: 14
J gene: TRBJ1-1
clone size: .
CDR3 protein: CASSILGQNTEAFF
CDR3 DNA: TGTGCCAGTAGTATCCTGGGACAGAACACTGAAGCTTTCTTT

V gene: TRBV9
D gene: TRBD1
CDR3 length: 15
J gene: TRBJ1-3
clone size: .
CDR3 protein: CASSDRGSSGNTIYF
CDR3 DNA: TGTGCCAGCAGCGACAGGGGAAGCTCTGGAAACACCATATATTTT

V gene: TRBV6-5
D gene: TRBD1
CDR3 length: 14
J gene: TRBJ2-7
clone size: .
CDR3 protein: CASRTGQGVYEQYF
CDR3 DNA: TGTGCCAGCAGGACGGGACAGGGAGTCTACGAGCAGTACTTC

V gene: TRBV2
D gene: .
CDR3 length: 11
J gene: TRBJ1-2
clone size: .
CDR3 protein: CASSEASLYTF
CDR3 DNA: TGTGCCAGCAGTGAGGCTAGCTTATACACCTTC

V gene: TRBV6-5
D gene: TRBD1
CDR3 length: 14
J gene: TRBJ1-1
clone size: .
CDR3 protein: CASTSGTGNTEAFF
CDR3 DNA: TGTGCCAGCACCAGCGGGACAGGGAACACTGAAGCTTTCTTT

V gene: TRBV23-1
D gene: .
CDR3 length: 13
J gene: TRBJ2-7
clone size: .
CDR3 protein: CASSQSGVYEQYF
CDR3 DNA: TGCGCCAGCAGTCAATCGGGAGTCTACGAGCAGTACTTC

V gene: TRBV21-1
D gene: .
CDR3 length: 18
J gene: TRBJ1-5
clone size: .
CDR3 protein: CASSPRRGGGYSNQPQHF
CDR3 DNA: TGTGCCAGCAGCCCCCGGAGGGGTGGGGGTTATAGCAATCAGCCCCAGCATTTT

V gene: TRBV6-5
D gene: TRBD1
CDR3 length: 15
J gene: TRBJ1-2
clone size: .
CDR3 protein: CASSRPGQGALGYTF
CDR3 DNA: TGTGCCAGCAGCCGGCCGGGACAGGGGGCGCTTGGCTACACCTTC

V gene: TRBV7-2
D gene: TRBD1
CDR3 length: 17
J gene: TRBJ2-2
clone size: once
CDR3 protein: CASSGRDRGQGTGELFF
CDR3 DNA: TGTGCCAGCAGCGGCCGGGACAGGGGTCAGGGCACCGGGGAGCTGTTTTTT

V gene: TRBV3-1/TRBV3-2
D gene: TRBD2
CDR3 length: 16
J gene: TRBJ2-7
clone size: once
CDR3 protein: CASSQPLAEGTYEQYF
CDR3 DNA: TGTGCCAGCAGCCAACCACTAGCGGAGGGGACATACGAGCAGTACTTC

V gene: TRBV2
D gene: TRBD2
CDR3 length: 18
J gene: TRBJ2-1
clone size: .
CDR3 protein: CASSEISLAGDLFDEQFF
CDR3 DNA: TGTGCCAGCAGTGAAATTAGCCTAGCGGGGGACCTCTTCGATGAGCAGTTCTTC

V gene: TRBV28
D gene: TRBD1
CDR3 length: 16
J gene: TRBJ1-6
clone size: .
CDR3 protein: CASSSHRDRGNSPLHF
CDR3 DNA: TGTGCCAGCAGTTCGCACCGGGACAGGGGAAATTCACCCCTCCACTTT

V gene: TRBV11-3
D gene: TRBD1
CDR3 length: 13
J gene: TRBJ2-5
clone size: once
CDR3 protein: CASSQGAKETQYF
CDR3 DNA: TGTGCCTCCTCCCAGGGGGCGAAGGAGACCCAGTACTTC

V gene: TRBV4-1
D gene: TRBD1
CDR3 length: 15
J gene: TRBJ2-5
clone size: .
CDR3 protein: CASSQGTGKRETQYF
CDR3 DNA: TGCGCCAGCAGCCAGGGGACAGGGAAAAGGGAGACCCAGTACTTC

V gene: TRBV19
D gene: .
CDR3 length: 13
J gene: TRBJ2-2
clone size: once
CDR3 protein: CASSSGNTGELFF
CDR3 DNA: TGTGCCAGTAGTAGCGGGAACACCGGGGAGCTGTTTTTT

V gene: TRBV4-1
D gene: .
CDR3 length: 13
J gene: TRBJ2-5
clone size: once
CDR3 protein: CASSQDIRGTQYF
CDR3 DNA: TGCGCCAGCAGCCAAGATATAAGGGGGACCCAGTACTTC

V gene: TRBV7-8
D gene: TRBD2
CDR3 length: 15
J gene: TRBJ2-7
clone size: .
CDR3 protein: CASSLARGTYETQYF
CDR3 DNA: TGTGCCAGCAGCTTAGCGCGGGGGACCTACGAGACGCAGTACTTC